Below are 20 T cell receptor beta chains sequenced from a single sample in a study of T cells in Graves' hyperthyroidism and ophthalmopathy. Template material for amplifying TCR beta CDR3 regions consisted of RNA transcripts. RT-PCR in the first round (using the HTBI primer set) targeted the TCR CDR3. TCRdb re-called the multiplex PCR reads through MiXCR, storing one row per CDR3 protein. The sample has 490,000 or so distinct CDR3 sequences; about 20% are singletons. Sequencing was done on a sample of blood. Source of these receptors: a woman in her 70s with Graves' ophthalmopathy.

This clonotype has only one observation. The V and J genes are TRBV15 and TRBJ1-2; no clear D. V shed 1 base and J shed 3 bases, with 9 bases lying between them. Germline assignment: CDR1 LNHNV and CDR2 YYDKDF (reference sequence). The CDR3 contains 14 residues. CDR3 DNA: TGTGCCACCAGCAGAGGGGCGATGGACTATGGCTACACCTTC. Residues: CATSRGAMDYGYTF.

The genes are TRBV18 and TRBJ1-1; no clear D. The V and J ends lost 5 bases and 0 bases respectively, with 7 bases between them. CDR3 size: 13 residues. Looked up from germline, CDR1 is KGHSH and CDR2 is LQKENI. As DNA, the CDR3 is TGTGCCAGCTCATCACAAGTGAACACTGAAGCTTTCTTT. Protein product: CASSSQVNTEAFF.

This chain joins TRBV4-2 and TRBJ1-1, with D perhaps matching TRBD1 (6 bases). CDR1 LGHNA and CDR2 YNFKEQ come from the germline V gene. CDR3 length: 16 amino acids. V gave up 2 bases and J gave up 8 bases, with 21 bases separating them. CDR3 coding DNA: TGTGCCAGCAGCCAAAAGGGGGAACTGACAGGCGCCGAAGCTTTCTTT. This translates into CASSQKGELTGAEAFF.

The V call is TRBV2, the J call TRBJ1-4, with TRBD1 matching 9 bases. The germline CDR1 and CDR2 sequences are SNHLY and FYNNEI. This CDR3 is 19 amino acids long. V was pared by 6 bases and J by 7 bases, with 21 bases of the junction left unmatched. The CDR3 region has the DNA TGTGCCAGCAGCACGGGACAGGGATTGGTAGTGATGAGTGGTGAAAAACTGTTTTTT. Residues: CASSTGQGLVVMSGEKLFF.

V gene TRBV20-1 combines with J gene TRBJ2-7; 10 nucleotides match TRBD2. Losses at the gene ends were 1 base for V and 4 bases for J; bases not matched to a gene: 7. Germline V gene lookup returns CDR1 DFQATT and CDR2 SNEGSKA (reference sequence). This CDR3 contains 15 residues. The CDR3 spells CSARVPLAGTYEQYF. Here the CDR3 DNA reads TGCAGTGCTAGAGTTCCACTAGCGGGGACTTACGAGCAGTACTTC.

The chain links TRBV11-2 to TRBJ1-2, with a tentative D call TRBD1 (6 bases). CDR3 length equals 16 residues. Trimming removed 3 bases from V and 4 bases from J, with 18 bases in between. Germline CDR1 reads SGHAT; CDR2 reads FQNNGV. This chain's CDR3 is CASSLSGQGHTYGYTF. CDR3 nucleotides: TGTGCCAGCAGCTTGTCGGGGCAGGGACACACCTATGGCTACACCTTC.

This clonotype was seen more than once but under ten times. The CDR3 reads CSARYTATTGNTIYF. The DNA of the CDR3 is TGCAGTGCTAGATATACAGCAACAACTGGAAACACCATATATTTT. The V call is TRBV20-1, the J call TRBJ1-3; D is uncertain. Trimming stripped 2 bases from V and 2 bases from J, with 13 bases between. Per the germline V gene, CDR1 is DFQATT and CDR2 is SNEGSKA (reference sequence). The CDR3 sequence is 15 residues long.

This clonotype has ten or more counts. This chain uses TRBV2 with TRBJ2-3; 8 bases are shared with TRBD1. Losses at the gene ends were 7 bases for V and 0 bases for J; bases not matched to a gene: 9. The CDR3 is made up of 16 amino acids. The V gene's germline CDR1 is SNHLY and CDR2 FYNNEI. The CDR3 DNA reads TGTGCCAGCACTCAGGACAGGGTGGGGAGCACAGATACGCAGTATTTT. This codes for CASTQDRVGSTDTQYF.

The V gene is TRBV9, the J gene TRBJ2-1; D possibly corresponds to TRBD2 (6 bases). The ends were cut back, 0 bases at V and 7 bases at J, with 17 bases in the middle. This CDR3 region has 16 residues. Germline V gene lookup returns CDR1 SGDLS and CDR2 YYNGEE. The CDR3, as DNA: TGTGCCAGCAGCGTAGTCCCGGGAGTGAGGACGAATGAGCAGTTCTTC. It codes for CASSVVPGVRTNEQFF.

This chain connects TRBV19 to TRBJ2-7, with 14 bases identical to TRBD2. The germline gives CDR1 LNHDA, CDR2 SQIVND (reference sequence). The CDR3 is 18 amino acids. V was clipped by 4 bases and J by 3 bases; unmatched bases: 11. CDR3 nucleotides: TGTGCCAGTAGTAGCGGGACTAGCGGGAGTTCCCCCTACTACGAGCAGTACTTC. Protein product: CASSSGTSGSSPYYEQYF. Full variable domain (outside the CDR3, taken from reference TRBV19 and TRBJ2-7): DGGITQSPKYLFRKEGQNVTLSCEQNLNHDAMYWYRQDPGQGLRLIYYSQIVNDFQKGDIAEGYSVSREKKESFPLTVTSAQKNPTAFYLCASSSGTSGSSPYYEQYFGPGTRLTVT.

Concerning this clonotype itself: Relative to the germline gene, one junction end is altered; a read error may explain this. The chain joins TRBV9 to TRBJ1-6, with TRBD1 matching over 8 bases. The CDR3 totals 17 residues. CDR1 SGDLS and CDR2 YYNGEE come from the germline V gene. The CDR3 loop is CAGSRYNRQGINSPLHF. The CDR3 coding sequence is TGTGCCGGCAGCCGCTACAATCGACAGGGGATTAATTCACCCCTCCACTTT.

The chain employs TRBV9 and TRBJ2-1, with 9 bases identical to TRBD2. CDR1 is SGDLS and CDR2 is YYNGEE in the germline V gene. The CDR3 is made up of 16 amino acids. The J segment lost 9 bases and the V segment lost 0 bases, leaving 10 bases of the junction unmatched. The CDR3 loop reads CASSVVLAGKFFEQFF. In nucleotides, the CDR3 is TGTGCCAGCAGCGTAGTACTAGCGGGCAAATTCTTTGAGCAGTTCTTC.

This chain connects TRBV19 to TRBJ1-2; D is uncertain. Per germline, CDR1 LNHDA and CDR2 SQIVND (reference sequence). Trimming cost V 4 bases and J 3 bases, with 12 bases left between them. The CDR3 runs to 14 residues. CDR3 loop: CASSTLGMDYGYTF. The CDR3 DNA reads TGTGCCAGTAGTACCCTCGGGATGGACTATGGCTACACCTTC.

This clonotype was seen a few times. The chain links TRBV3-1 to TRBJ1-1, with D possibly TRBD1 on 5 matching bases. CDR1 is LGHDT and CDR2 is YNNKEL in the germline V gene (reference sequence). The CDR3 covers 14 residues. The V end lost 6 bases, the J end lost 4 bases, and 15 bases lay between the germline ends. CDR3 residues: CASSFLRRGTEAFF. CDR3 DNA: TGTGCCAGCAGTTTCCTCCGTAGGGGCACTGAAGCTTTCTTT.

This clonotype was detected ten times or more. The chain is built from TRBV12-3 or TRBV12-4 and TRBJ2-1; possibly TRBD2 for D (6 bases). The CDR3 spans 18 residues. Trimming took off 5 bases at V and 2 bases at J, with 22 bases between the two ends. DNA for the CDR3: TGTGCCAGCAGTATAGATCGCTTGGGCGGGACCACCTACAATGAGCAGTTCTTC. This codes for CASSIDRLGGTTYNEQFF.

The table lists this clonotype with many counts. The V gene is TRBV7-2, the J gene TRBJ2-7; 10 nucleotides align to TRBD2. In germline, CDR1 is SGHTA, CDR2 FQGNSA. CDR3 length equals 18 residues. Unmatched junction bases numbered 15, after V lost 4 bases and J lost 3 bases. The CDR3 region has the DNA TGTGCCAGCAGCTCGCCATACCCTAGCGGGAGCCGCCACTACGAGCAGTACTTC. Its translation: CASSSPYPSGSRHYEQYF. The full variable domain, its missing parts supplied by reference TRBV7-2 and TRBJ2-7, is GAGVSQSPSNKVTEKGKDVELRCDPISGHTALYWYRQSLGQGLEFLIYFQGNSAPDKSGLPSDRFSAERTGGSVSTLTIQRTQQEDSAVYLCASSSPYPSGSRHYEQYFGPGTRLTVT.

The chain combines TRBV5-1 with TRBJ2-1; 8 bases are shared with TRBD2. V lost 1 base, J lost 2 bases, and 5 bases stayed unmatched. This CDR3 spans 16 amino acids. CDR1 is SGHRS and CDR2 is YFSETQ in the germline V gene. This chain's CDR3 is CASSLLSGGAYNEQFF. CDR3 in DNA: TGCGCCAGCAGCTTGCTTTCGGGGGGGGCCTACAATGAGCAGTTCTTC.

This clonotype was detected a few times. This rearrangement joins TRBV24-1 to TRBJ2-3; TRBD2 matches 7 bases. Germline lookup yields CDR1 KGHDR and CDR2 SFDVKD. The junction had 3 bases not matched to a gene; V was cut back by 5 bases and J by 2 bases. The CDR3 runs 14 residues. CDR3 loop: CATSGSGNTDTQYF. CDR3 sequence (DNA): TGTGCCACCAGTGGAAGCGGGAACACAGATACGCAGTATTTT.

This clonotype was detected only a few times. This chain links TRBV7-8 with TRBJ2-2, with D possibly TRBD1 on 6 matching bases. The ends were cut back, 5 bases at V and 6 bases at J, with 16 bases in the middle. The CDR3 is 15 residues long. Germline V gives CDR1 SGHVS, CDR2 FQNEAQ. The CDR3: CASSRVWTVPGELFF. The CDR3 region has the DNA TGTGCCAGCAGCCGAGTATGGACAGTTCCCGGGGAGCTGTTTTTT.

This clonotype was found a few times. One end of the junction varies from germline; a read error may be responsible. This sequence joins TRBV5-1 and TRBJ2-7; D gene unclear. This CDR3 region has 14 residues. CDR1 and CDR2 from the germline V gene are SGHRS and YFSETQ. The CDR3 protein is CASSTQWGSYEQYF. In nucleotides, the CDR3 is TGTGCCAGCAGCACGCAGTGGGGTTCCTACGAGCAGTACTTC. Supplemented by reference TRBV5-1 and TRBJ2-7, the full variable domain reads KAGVTQTPRYLIKTRGQQVTLSCSPISGHRSVSWYQQTPGQGLQFLFEYFSETQRNKGNFPGRFSGRQFSNSRSEMNVSTLELGDSALYLCASSTQWGSYEQYFGPGTRLTVT.